This TCR beta chain was profiled in a study of technical replicates of blood from several donors. TCRdb keeps only in-frame clones here, not all; method: immunoSEQ multiplex PCR. The profile covers some 87,000 clones, with 85% to 95% appearing a single time and about 0.35% taken by the ten largest. The V and J ends lost 5 bases and 2 bases, in that order; junction bases with no gene match: 3. From germline, CDR1 is SGHNT and CDR2 YENEEA. CDR3 length: 15 residues. Source material: T cells isolated from PBMCs. The chain has TRBV11-3 and TRBJ2-5, with TRBD2 identical over 12 bases. This sequence originates from a human donor in good health. The CDR3 is CASSITSGGQETQYF. Written as DNA, the CDR3 is TGTGCCAGCAGCATTACTAGCGGGGGGCAAGAGACCCAGTACTTC.